The subject of this entry is one T cell receptor (beta chain). Its antigen is undetermined. Through a sample-barcoded 5' primer and a J-beta primer mix, a second PCR was run for about 6 to 11 cycles. Each CDR3 protein is one row after TCRdb ran MiXCR on the 5' RACE reads. The sample lists hundreds of thousands of distinct CDR3 sequences; 58% were seen once. This specimen comes from a study of blood T cells in healthy people across ages. Trimming took 1 base from V and 6 from J, leaving 9 bases between them. Per the germline V gene, CDR1 is LGHNA and CDR2 is YNFKEQ. This CDR3 comprises 13 residues. Broader study findings: Older age coincided with a roughly linear decline in TCR beta diversity per million T cells.

The TCR sequence derives from a man in his thirties or forties in good health. The chain uses TRBV4-2 and TRBJ1-1; D is ambiguous. Sequenced: blood. The CDR3 spells CASSQAQSSEAFF. The CDR3 coding sequence is TGTGCCAGCAGCCAAGCACAGTCCTCTGAAGCTTTCTTT.